Shown below are 28 T cell receptor beta chains from a single sample sequenced in a study of blood T cells in healthy people across ages. Using a J-beta primer mix together with a sample-barcoded 5' primer, a second PCR was run for roughly 7 to 12 cycles. One entry per CDR3 protein, called by TCRdb with MiXCR from the 5' RACE reads. The repertoire holds over 1,300,000 distinct CDR3 sequences, with approximately 60% as singletons. Sequencing was performed on blood. These receptors were collected from a man younger than 35 in good health.

The V and J genes are TRBV7-2 and TRBJ1-2; TRBD1 might be the D (6 bases). This CDR3 has 14 amino acids. Germline V lookup: CDR1 SGHTA, CDR2 FQGNSA. The germline V and J ends were trimmed by 3 bases and 8 bases, with 16 bases remaining between them. Here the CDR3 reads CASSFLRDTGGYTF. For the CDR3, the DNA is TGTGCCAGCAGCTTCCTCCGGGACACAGGAGGCTACACCTTC.

The chain is built from TRBV20-1 and TRBJ2-1; 7 bases line up with TRBD2. V gave up 0 bases and J gave up 7 bases; unmatched junction bases: 9. The CDR3 sequence is 15 residues long. CDR1 is DFQATT, CDR2 SNEGSKA, per germline (reference sequence). CDR3 amino acids: CSARDWGGSANEQFF. In DNA, the CDR3 is TGCAGTGCTAGAGATTGGGGCGGGAGTGCTAATGAGCAGTTCTTC.

This clonotype was counted between two and nine times. This chain joins TRBV12-3 or TRBV12-4 and TRBJ2-7, with D possibly being TRBD1 (6 bases). V lost 5 bases to trimming and J lost 0 bases, with 17 bases between them. CDR3 length: 16 residues. The CDR3 DNA sequence: TGTGCCAGCAGTAGAGTGGGGGCCAGGAGCTCCTACGAGCAGTACTTC. Amino acid sequence: CASSRVGARSSYEQYF.

The rearrangement links TRBV10-2 to TRBJ2-3, with D perhaps matching TRBD2 (5 bases). The CDR3 runs 15 residues. V shed 6 bases and J shed 4 bases, with 17 bases lying between them. Looked up from germline, CDR1 is WSHSY and CDR2 is SAAADI. This CDR3 reads CASRERRGVSDTQYF. In nucleotides, the CDR3 is TGCGCCAGCAGGGAGCGGCGAGGTGTCTCAGATACGCAGTATTTT.

The chain uses TRBV7-9 and TRBJ2-5; D unresolved. TRBJ2-7 matches the DNA end more closely, so the J call is doubtful. Germline V gene sequence: CDR1 SEHNR, CDR2 FQNEAQ (reference sequence). CDR3 length: 12 amino acids. CDR3 sequence reads: CASSHPVGEQYF. CDR3 nucleotide sequence: TGTGCCAGCAGCCATCCTGTAGGCGAGCAGTACTTC.

CDR3 DNA: TGCGCCAGCAGCGCACAGACTAGCGGGACCCAGTACTTC. Translated, it gives CASSAQTSGTQYF. The chain joins TRBV5-1 to TRBJ2-5, with 9 bases fitting TRBD2. Trimming removed 4 bases from V and 7 bases from J; junction bases left unmatched: 5. The germline gives CDR1 SGHRS, CDR2 YFSETQ. The CDR3 has 13 residues.

This clonotype was counted many times. This chain connects TRBV4-1 to TRBJ2-7; D might be TRBD1 (6 bases). The germline CDR1 and CDR2 sequences are MGHRA and YSYEKL. The V end was cut by 1 base, the J end by 1 base, with 14 bases between. The CDR3 extends over 16 amino acids. CDR3 loop: CASSQAGQRGSYEQYF. DNA for the CDR3: TGCGCCAGCAGCCAAGCGGGGCAAAGGGGGTCCTACGAGCAGTACTTC.

The chain couples TRBV5-4 to TRBJ2-5; D uncertain. The end of the DNA is better explained by TRBJ2-7, so the J call may be wrong. The CDR3 is made up of 13 amino acids. Germline V gene lookup returns CDR1 SGHNT and CDR2 YYREEE (reference sequence). DNA of the CDR3: TGTGCCAGCAGCTTGGGACAACCTGGCGAGCAGTACTTC. Encoded protein: CASSLGQPGEQYF.

The chain has TRBV6-6 and TRBJ2-7, with unresolved D. The DNA end lines up better with TRBJ2-5; the J call may be wrong. Germline V gene data show CDR1 as MNHNY and CDR2 as SVGAGI (reference sequence). The CDR3 runs 14 residues. The CDR3: CASSRLPGLETQYF. The CDR3 DNA is TGTGCCAGCAGCCGATTACCGGGCCTCGAGACCCAGTACTTC.

J is TRBJ2-4 and V is TRBV12-3 or TRBV12-4; 10 nucleotides align to TRBD2. The closer fit of TRBJ2-7 to the DNA end suggests the J call may be wrong. The CDR3 is made up of 14 amino acids. In DNA, the CDR3 is TGTGCCAGCAGTTTATCTAGCGGGAGTCCCGAGCAGTACTTC. It specifies CASSLSSGSPEQYF.

This clonotype turned up a few times. The V gene is TRBV6-2 or TRBV6-3, the J gene TRBJ2-6; no firm D call. Germline V gene sequence: CDR1 MNHEY, CDR2 SVGEGT. The CDR3 has 18 residues. The germline V and J ends were trimmed by 5 bases and 1 base, with 18 bases remaining between them. CDR3 nucleotides: TGTGCCAGCAGTGGGCAGCCACCTTTTCATTCTGGGGCCAACGTCCTGACTTTC. It translates to CASSGQPPFHSGANVLTF.

Only a few counts were recorded for this clonotype. The chain links TRBV27 to TRBJ1-2, with D tentatively TRBD1 (5 bases). The CDR3 is made up of 15 amino acids. V lost 3 bases and J lost 0, with 11 bases in between. The germline gives CDR1 MNHEY, CDR2 SMNVEV (reference sequence). Here the CDR3 DNA reads TGTGCCAGCAGTTTTGGGGGGTTAGCTAACTATGGCTACACCTTC. Protein sequence: CASSFGGLANYGYTF.

This clonotype was found a few times. This rearrangement joins TRBV28 to TRBJ2-5, with D perhaps matching TRBD1 (6 bases). With 5 bases removed from V and 5 bases from J, the gap between germline ends came to 15 bases. CDR3 length: 14 residues. The V gene's germline CDR1 is MDHEN and CDR2 SYDVKM. CDR3 nucleotides: TGTGCCAGCAGTCCAGGGGTGGGTAGGGAGACCCAGTACTTC. This encodes CASSPGVGRETQYF.

The J gene is TRBJ2-3, the V gene TRBV5-1; no reliable D call. The V gene's germline CDR1 is SGHRS and CDR2 YFSETQ. The CDR3 runs to 15 residues. V was clipped by 2 bases and J by 1 base, with 11 bases between them. The CDR3 reads CASSFGTLGTDTQYF. The CDR3, as DNA: TGCGCCAGCAGCTTCGGTACTCTTGGCACAGATACGCAGTATTTT. The complete variable domain, with remaining parts taken from reference TRBV5-1 and TRBJ2-3, reads KAGVTQTPRYLIKTRGQQVTLSCSPISGHRSVSWYQQTPGQGLQFLFEYFSETQRNKGNFPGRFSGRQFSNSRSEMNVSTLELGDSALYLCASSFGTLGTDTQYFGPGTRLTVL.

The gene calls are TRBV7-2 and TRBJ2-3, with TRBD1 matching 10 bases. The length of the CDR3 is 18 residues. J gave up 6 bases and V 2 bases, and 14 bases lay outside the gene matches. Germline V gives CDR1 SGHTA, CDR2 FQGNSA. CDR3 protein: CASSLRIPGQGVWDTQYF. Here the CDR3 DNA reads TGTGCCAGCAGCTTAAGAATACCCGGACAGGGGGTTTGGGATACGCAGTATTTT.

V gene TRBV4-3 combines with J gene TRBJ1-3; the D is unclear. The germline CDR1 and CDR2 sequences are LGHNA and YSLEER. The CDR3 is 14 amino acids. Trimming took 5 bases from V and 3 from J, leaving 11 bases between them. The CDR3 spells CASSIRTGGNTIYF. In nucleotides, the CDR3 is TGCGCCAGCAGCATACGGACCGGTGGAAACACCATATATTTT.

The rearrangement uses TRBV20-1 and TRBJ2-5; D is possibly TRBD2 (5 bases). The germline V and J ends were trimmed by 5 bases and 1 base, with 11 bases remaining between them. The CDR3 is 13 amino acids. Per the germline V gene, CDR1 is DFQATT and CDR2 is SNEGSKA (reference sequence). The CDR3 reads CSAPGETQETQYF. CDR3 in DNA: TGCAGTGCTCCCGGGGAGACCCAAGAGACCCAGTACTTC.

The rearrangement joins TRBV6-5 to TRBJ2-7, with D possibly matching TRBD1 (5 bases). Per germline, CDR1 MNHEY and CDR2 SVGAGI. Trimming stripped 5 bases from V and 3 bases from J, with 17 bases between. The CDR3 has 15 amino acids. The DNA for the CDR3 is TGTGCCAGCAGTCGCCGAGACAGCGATCTCTACGAGCAGTACTTC. Its translation is CASSRRDSDLYEQYF.

This clonotype was picked up a small number of times. Relative to the germline gene, one junction end is altered; a read error may explain this. V and J are TRBV7-8 and TRBJ1-2, with D perhaps matching TRBD1 (6 bases). The V gene's germline CDR1 is SGHVS and CDR2 FQNEAQ. The CDR3 totals 12 residues. CDR3 in DNA: TGTGCCAGCAGTTTAGGGGGAAGGGGCTACACCTTC. Residues: CASSLGGRGYTF. Full variable domain (rest looked up from reference TRBV7-8 and TRBJ1-2): GAGVSQSPRYKVAKRGQDVALRCDPISGHVSLFWYQQALGQGPEFLTYFQNEAQLDKSGLPSDRFFAERPEGSVSTLKIQRTQQEDSAVYLCASSLGGRGYTFGSGTRLTVV.

The CDR3 nucleotides are TGTGCCACCAGGACCGAAGGAGCTTTCTTT. Translation gives CATRTEGAFF. The gene calls are TRBV24-1 and TRBJ1-1, with D uncertain. V was shortened by 7 bases and J by 10 bases, with 9 bases between the two germline ends. This CDR3 spans 10 amino acids. Germline values: CDR1 KGHDR, CDR2 SFDVKD.

The rearrangement uses TRBV28 and TRBJ2-7; weak D call: TRBD1 (5 bases). The CDR3 covers 16 residues. The V gene's germline CDR1 is MDHEN and CDR2 SYDVKM. Trimming cost V 3 bases and J 4 bases, with 19 bases left between them. The CDR3 DNA follows: TGTGCCAGCAGTTTTGGGATGTGGCAGGGAAATTACGAGCAGTACTTC. This sequence encodes CASSFGMWQGNYEQYF.

This clonotype was detected many times. The CDR3 nucleotides are TGTGCCAGCAGTGGAGATAGCAATCAGCCCCAGCATTTT. Translated, it gives CASSGDSNQPQHF. The chain is built from TRBV2 and TRBJ1-5; D gene unclear. The V end lost 4 bases, the J end lost 0 bases, and 4 bases lay between the germline ends. The germline gives CDR1 SNHLY, CDR2 FYNNEI. The CDR3 sequence is 13 residues long.

V gene TRBV4-1 combines with J gene TRBJ2-3, with TRBD2 identical over 7 bases. Germline V gene sequence: CDR1 MGHRA, CDR2 YSYEKL. V lost 1 base and J lost 4; bases outside the gene matches: 8. The CDR3 totals 16 residues. CDR3 sequence (DNA): TGCGCCAGCAGCCAAGTAAGGGTTGGGGGGGCAGATACGCAGTATTTT. Translated: CASSQVRVGGADTQYF.

The chain employs TRBV21-1 and TRBJ2-7; the table's D call of TRBD1 was not tested on the DNA. TRBV21-1 is shown as a pseudogene. This CDR3 is built from 14 residues. Here the CDR3 reads CASSKETTRAEQYF. CDR3 coding DNA: TGTGCCAGCAGCAAAGAGACGACAAGGGCCGAGCAGTACTTC.

This chain connects TRBV5-1 to TRBJ1-1; a possible D gene is TRBD1 (6 bases). Trimming shortened V by 4 bases and J by 0 bases, and 22 bases separated the two germline ends. This CDR3 contains 18 residues. Germline V gene lookup returns CDR1 SGHRS and CDR2 YFSETQ. In nucleotides, the CDR3 is TGCGCCAGCAGCCATAAAAATAGATCTCAGGGGCTGAACACTGAAGCTTTCTTT. It encodes CASSHKNRSQGLNTEAFF.

CDR3 sequence reads: CASSALSRAGIPDTQYF. The CDR3 DNA reads TGTGCCAGCAGCGCATTGTCCAGGGCGGGCATCCCAGATACGCAGTATTTT. The chain employs TRBV7-9 and TRBJ2-3; the D gene could be TRBD1 or TRBD2 (5 bases each). This CDR3 has 17 residues. V was cut by 5 bases and J by 4 bases, with 22 bases left in between. Germline CDR1 reads SEHNR; CDR2 reads FQNEAQ (reference sequence).

The chain has TRBV4-2 and TRBJ2-5, with 12 bases lining up with TRBD2. This CDR3 comprises 20 residues. The V and J ends lost 1 base and 2 bases, in that order; junction bases with no gene match: 14. Germline loops: CDR1 LGHNA, CDR2 YNFKEQ. The chain's CDR3 is CASSQALAGGIVYGQETQYF. CDR3 nucleotide sequence: TGTGCCAGCAGCCAAGCACTAGCGGGGGGCATTGTGTATGGACAAGAGACCCAGTACTTC.

The CDR3 DNA follows: TGTGCCACCAGCAGAGATCCCGGGCCCAATCAGCCCCAGCATTTT. Amino acids: CATSRDPGPNQPQHF. This chain uses TRBV15 with TRBJ1-5; D remains ambiguous. With 0 bases removed from V and 3 bases from J, the gap between germline ends came to 9 bases. This CDR3 comprises 15 residues. From germline, CDR1 is LNHNV and CDR2 YYDKDF (reference sequence).